Listed below are T cell receptor beta chains from one sample, sequenced in a study of regulatory T cells in long-lasting Graves disease. TCRdb analysed the multiplex PCR reads with MiXCR anew, one entry per CDR3 protein. The table lists 350,000 to 500,000 distinct CDR3 sequences, 14% of them singletons. These sequences were also reported in another study, on T cells in Graves' hyperthyroidism and ophthalmopathy.

The sequences come from peripheral blood mononuclear cells (PBMCs), collected at new diagnosis, from a patient treated with antithyroid drugs. Receptor source: a woman between 50 and 59 years old with Graves disease. Both conserved end residues are part of each CDR3. Where a row states a size, it is once, few, many or the class of an expanded clone; other rows omit it.

V: TRBV12-3/TRBV12-4
size: few
length: 16
J: TRBJ1-4
CDR3: CASSPGRGAINEKLFF

V: TRBV2
size: many
length: 13
J: TRBJ2-7
CDR3: CASSYAGSYEQYF

V: TRBV7-2
size: NA
length: 16
J: TRBJ2-7
CDR3: CASSLVLAGGSYEQYF

V: TRBV2
size: NA
length: 17
J: TRBJ2-3
CDR3: CASSDAGTSGSGDTQYF

V: TRBV19
size: NA
length: 15
J: TRBJ2-7
CDR3: CASSIDTASSYEQYF

V: TRBV2
size: many
length: 15
J: TRBJ1-5
CDR3: CASSEGQGRYHPQHF

V: TRBV5-5
size: few
length: 18
J: TRBJ2-2
CDR3: CASSPRTGRSGNTGELFF

V: TRBV11-2
size: few
length: 18
J: TRBJ2-5
CDR3: CASSLQPFGAGSQETQYF

V: TRBV6-1
size: many
length: 17
J: TRBJ2-7
CDR3: CASSELKTSRTSYEQYF

V: TRBV11-2
size: NA
length: 17
J: TRBJ2-3
CDR3: CASSLEGLAGVGDTQYF

V: TRBV4-1
size: NA
length: 16
J: TRBJ2-1
CDR3: CASSSSSGIQYNEQFF

V: TRBV19
size: few
length: 14
J: TRBJ1-2
CDR3: CASSRKQGAGGYTF

V: TRBV3-1
size: many
length: 14
J: TRBJ2-7
CDR3: CASSQDLSGRTQYF

V: TRBV11-2
size: many
length: 15
J: TRBJ2-7
CDR3: CASSLYETGAYEQYF

V: TRBV2
size: many
length: 14
J: TRBJ2-1
CDR3: CASGGTSTLRTQFF

V: TRBV6-1
size: few
length: 15
J: TRBJ1-5
CDR3: CASSLRTGSNQPQHF

V: TRBV7-9
size: few
length: 14
J: TRBJ2-7
CDR3: CASSSQDSSYEQYF

V: TRBV10-3
size: NA
length: 13
J: TRBJ1-2
CDR3: CAIKQDSPYGYTF

V: TRBV7-9
size: many
length: 14
J: TRBJ2-3
CDR3: CASSALGGTDTQYF

V: TRBV28
size: many
length: 16
J: TRBJ1-5
CDR3: CASSGIRRGLNQPQHF

V: TRBV11-2
size: many
length: 14
J: TRBJ2-1
CDR3: CASSLGLPYNEQFF

V: TRBV27
size: many
length: 17
J: TRBJ1-2
CDR3: CASSLNAWVSEGPGYTF

V: TRBV9
size: many
length: 17
J: TRBJ2-3
CDR3: CASSPPWGREGADTQYF

V: TRBV18
size: many
length: 13
J: TRBJ1-1
CDR3: CASSPLRNTEAFF

V: TRBV5-1
size: many
length: 14
J: TRBJ2-7
CDR3: CASTRGDYSYEQYF

V: TRBV28
size: NA
length: 15
J: TRBJ1-4
CDR3: CASSSGDRTNEKLFF

V: TRBV2
size: many
length: 15
J: TRBJ2-3
CDR3: CASSPLAGAGDTQYF

V: TRBV24-1
size: few
length: 17
J: TRBJ2-3
CDR3: CATSDPGTGWGTDTQYF

V: TRBV5-1
size: NA
length: 13
J: TRBJ1-1
CDR3: CASSSDVLLGAFF

V: TRBV7-9
size: many
length: 15
J: TRBJ2-1
CDR3: CASSGSGVSYNEQFF

V: TRBV11-2
size: NA
length: 15
J: TRBJ2-2
CDR3: CASTRGSGIAGELFF

V: TRBV11-2
size: many
length: 15
J: TRBJ2-1
CDR3: CASSSASGRASEQFF

V: TRBV10-3
size: few
length: 15
J: TRBJ2-7
CDR3: CAISEGSRGNYEQCF

V: TRBV20-1
size: many
length: 18
J: TRBJ2-3
CDR3: CSARAHLHTGAGTDTQYF

V: TRBV5-1
size: many
length: 16
J: TRBJ2-1
CDR3: CASSLTGTGGYNEQFF

V: TRBV11-1
size: many
length: 14
J: TRBJ2-7
CDR3: CASSLGDLAYEQYF

V: TRBV7-9
size: many
length: 15
J: TRBJ2-7
CDR3: CASSLVRGASYEQYF

V: TRBV12-3/TRBV12-4
size: many
length: 14
J: TRBJ1-4
CDR3: CASSPTRAPEKLFF

V: TRBV27
size: NA
length: 14
J: TRBJ2-1
CDR3: CASRGLAGNNEQSF

V: TRBV5-1
size: NA
length: 14
J: TRBJ1-3
CDR3: CASSYRVKGNTIYF

V: TRBV2
size: NA
length: 15
J: TRBJ2-7
CDR3: CASRLTGGSSHEQYF

V: TRBV28
size: many
length: 12
J: TRBJ1-1
CDR3: CATHPPDREAFF

V: TRBV30
size: NA
length: 12
J: TRBJ2-1
CDR3: CAGGSEANEQFF

V: TRBV6-2/TRBV6-3
size: many
length: 18
J: TRBJ2-1
CDR3: CASSYGVFGTSGSNEQFF

V: TRBV3-1
size: many
length: 15
J: TRBJ2-5
CDR3: CASSPGLASQETQYF

V: TRBV9
size: NA
length: 16
J: TRBJ2-5
CDR3: CASSVGWLGGQETQYF

V: TRBV12-3/TRBV12-4
size: many
length: 18
J: TRBJ2-7
CDR3: CASSSLGRRDSRPYEQYF

V: TRBV2
size: many
length: 17
J: TRBJ2-1
CDR3: CASRGQSELGGVYEQFF

V: TRBV7-9
size: NA
length: 17
J: TRBJ2-5
CDR3: CASSLGFLVRTRSTQYF

V: TRBV7-3
size: many
length: 14
J: TRBJ1-1
CDR3: CASSLEGTNTEAFF

V: TRBV28
size: many
length: 15
J: TRBJ2-4
CDR3: CASSTAGTTHYIQYF

V: TRBV12-3/TRBV12-4
size: many
length: 14
J: TRBJ2-5
CDR3: CASSLQGRQETQYF

V: TRBV6-1
size: many
length: 13
J: TRBJ2-5
CDR3: CASSTVGGETQYF

V: TRBV19
size: NA
length: 13
J: TRBJ2-2
CDR3: CASSIGFSGELFF